The 11 T cell receptor beta chains reported below all come from one sample, sequenced in a study of T cells after yellow fever vaccination. TCRdb fed the 5' RACE reads into MiXCR, producing one record per CDR3 protein. The data contain approximately 600,000 distinct CDR3 sequences, roughly an eighth of them singletons. The sample was PBMCs, taken on the day of the yellow fever booster vaccination. The receptors were gathered from a man in his thirties or forties who received the YFV17D yellow fever vaccine.

The chain employs TRBV6-2 or TRBV6-3 and TRBJ1-5; 7 bases fit TRBD1. The CDR3 totals 15 residues. The V gene's germline CDR1 is MNHEY and CDR2 SVGEGT. The trim removed 6 bases at V and 0 bases at J, leaving 5 bases unmatched. The CDR3 coding sequence is TGTGCCAGCAGAACCGGACAGGTTAGCAATCAGCCCCAGCATTTT. Amino acids: CASRTGQVSNQPQHF.

The table lists this clonotype with a count of one. V usage is TRBV7-9 and J usage is TRBJ1-3; TRBD1 is a possible D gene (6 bases). The CDR3 totals 15 residues. Trimming left V 1 base short and J 7 bases short, with 14 bases between. Germline loops: CDR1 SEHNR, CDR2 FQNEAQ (reference sequence). Here the CDR3 reads CASSLEGGSRNTIYF. In DNA, the CDR3 is TGTGCCAGCAGCTTAGAAGGGGGGAGTCGGAACACCATATATTTT.

This clonotype came up a few times. The chain links TRBV28 to TRBJ2-5; D not certain. The CDR3 loop spans 10 amino acids. V lost 10 bases, J lost 5 bases, and 8 bases lay in between. Germline V gives CDR1 MDHEN, CDR2 SYDVKM. The DNA of the CDR3 is TGTGCCACCGCCAGGGAGACCCAGTACTTC. Its translation: CATARETQYF.

The V call is TRBV11-2, the J call TRBJ1-2, with a possible D match to TRBD1 (5 bases). The germline V gene has CDR1 SGHAT and CDR2 FQNNGV. Trimming cost V 5 bases and J 3 bases, with 13 bases left between them. The CDR3 loop spans 14 amino acids. The CDR3 bases are TGTGCCAGCAGCACGAGGGGTTACGACTATGGCTACACCTTC. Residues: CASSTRGYDYGYTF.

This clonotype was seen repeatedly, ten times or more. V usage is TRBV5-7 and J usage is TRBJ2-7; maybe TRBD1 (7 bases). TRBV5-7 is flagged as an ORF with uncertain function. V was pared by 4 bases and J by 2 bases, with 22 bases between. This CDR3 spans 17 amino acids. The chain's CDR3 is CASSVGGDRDFTYEQYF. CDR3 bases: TGTGCCAGCAGCGTGGGGGGAGACAGGGATTTTACCTACGAGCAGTACTTC.

This clonotype was observed a few times. The chain is built from TRBV5-6 and TRBJ2-7; no clear D. This CDR3 is built from 14 residues. Germline CDR1 is SGHDT and CDR2 is YYEEEE. Trimming stripped 0 bases from V and 3 bases from J, with 10 bases between. The chain's CDR3 is CASSLASEHYEQYF. The CDR3, as DNA: TGTGCCAGCAGCTTGGCTTCGGAGCACTACGAGCAGTACTTC.

In its sample, this clonotype was seen many times. This chain uses TRBV4-3 with TRBJ2-1; a possible D gene is TRBD2 (6 bases). The germline CDR1 and CDR2 sequences are LGHNA and YSLEER. V gave up 0 bases and J gave up 9 bases, with 18 bases separating them. The length of the CDR3 is 16 residues. The CDR3 DNA follows: TGCGCCAGCAGCCAAGACCATAGCGGCTGGATCGCTGAGCAGTTCTTC. Encoded protein: CASSQDHSGWIAEQFF.

V gene TRBV15 combines with J gene TRBJ2-5; 11 nucleotides match TRBD1. The CDR3 has 16 residues. The junction had 2 bases not matched to a gene; V was cut back by 1 base and J by 1 base. Germline CDR1 is LNHNV and CDR2 is YYDKDF (reference sequence). CDR3 sequence: CATSRGTGGFQETQYF. The CDR3 DNA sequence: TGTGCCACCAGCAGAGGGACAGGGGGCTTCCAAGAGACCCAGTACTTC.

This clonotype was recorded many times. The chain links TRBV5-1 to TRBJ2-6; possible D gene TRBD1, 5 bases. Germline CDR1 and CDR2: SGHRS and YFSETQ. The CDR3 has 16 amino acids. The V end lost 5 bases, the J end lost 1 base, and 13 bases lay between the germline ends. The CDR3 DNA is TGCGCCAGCAGTGACAGACCTGGATCTGGGGCCAACGTCCTGACTTTC. As protein: CASSDRPGSGANVLTF. Looking up the rest from reference TRBV5-1 and TRBJ2-6 gives the full variable domain: KAGVTQTPRYLIKTRGQQVTLSCSPISGHRSVSWYQQTPGQGLQFLFEYFSETQRNKGNFPGRFSGRQFSNSRSEMNVSTLELGDSALYLCASSDRPGSGANVLTFGAGSRLTVL.

V and J are TRBV11-2 and TRBJ2-3; no clear D gene. CDR1 and CDR2 (germline): SGHAT, FQNNGV. CDR3 length equals 14 residues. Trimming took off 4 bases at V and 5 bases at J, with 13 bases between the two ends. This chain's CDR3 is CASSYRRSEDTQYF. CDR3 sequence (DNA): TGTGCCAGCAGCTACCGTAGATCCGAAGATACGCAGTATTTT.

This clonotype occurred many times. The genes are TRBV7-2 and TRBJ2-3; TRBD2 matches at 7 bases. Germline CDR1 and CDR2: SGHTA and FQGNSA. This CDR3 has 15 residues. The V and J ends lost 5 bases and 0 bases, in that order; junction bases with no gene match: 5. The CDR3 DNA is TGTGCCAGCAGCGTAGAGCGGGGAAGCACAGATACGCAGTATTTT. Translated, it gives CASSVERGSTDTQYF.